The rows below give T cell receptor beta chains drawn from one sample of a study of blood T cells in healthy people across ages. TCRdb reprocessed the 5' RACE reads with MiXCR, giving one entry per CDR3 protein. This table holds around 700,000 distinct CDR3 sequences, around 25% found once. The sample was also reused in another study, on T cells of mothers and their children.

Sequences were obtained from blood. These receptors were taken from a boy aged 5 to 17 in good health. The CDR3 runs from the conserved cysteine through the conserved F or W. The D gene is left open where the match is weak. Part of the rows lack a size; the others show once, few, many or a class for expanded clones.

D | size | J | V | CDR3 | DNA
NA | NA | TRBJ2-7 | TRBV29-1 | CSVVRGYSYEQYF | TGCAGCGTTGTTCGGGGGTACTCCTACGAGCAGTACTTC
TRBD1 | few | TRBJ2-7 | TRBV27 | CASSSLGQAGEQYF | TGTGCCAGCAGTTCCCTAGGACAGGCCGGCGAGCAGTACTTC
NA | NA | TRBJ1-2 | TRBV6-5 | CASKAGENYGYTF | TGTGCCAGCAAGGCAGGGGAAAACTATGGCTACACCTTC
NA | NA | TRBJ1-1 | TRBV7-9 | CASSPGGGPGNTEAFF | TGTGCCAGCAGCCCAGGCGGGGGCCCCGGGAACACTGAAGCTTTCTTT
NA | few | TRBJ2-2 | TRBV7-8 | CASSLFGAAGNGELFF | TGTGCCAGCAGCTTATTCGGGGCTGCCGGGAACGGGGAGCTGTTTTTT
NA | few | TRBJ2-2 | TRBV12-3/TRBV12-4 | CASLDKNTGELFF | TGTGCCAGCTTAGACAAGAACACCGGGGAGCTGTTTTTT
NA | NA | TRBJ1-1 | TRBV19 | CASSIALGVNTEPFF | TGTGCCAGTAGTATAGCCCTCGGGGTGAACACTGAACCTTTCTTT
NA | NA | TRBJ2-5 | TRBV20-1 | CSAIFSGETQYF | TGCAGTGCTATTTTCAGCGGAGAGACCCAGTACTTC
TRBD2 | NA | TRBJ2-2 | TRBV7-3 | CASSSPTSGRAGELFF | TGTGCCAGCAGCTCCCCGACTAGCGGGAGAGCCGGGGAGCTGTTTTTT
NA | NA | TRBJ1-2 | TRBV12-5 | CASGLVRQQGYYGYAF | TGTGCTAGTGGTTTGGTCCGCCAACAGGGATACTATGGCTACGCCTTC
NA | NA | TRBJ2-7 | TRBV20-1 | CSSRRLDDPYEQYF | TGCAGTTCCCGCCGGCTAGACGATCCCTACGAGCAGTACTTC
NA | few | TRBJ1-1 | TRBV7-6 | CASSLHRVWGRAPLSSTEAFF | TGTGCCAGCAGCCTCCACAGGGTGTGGGGCCGGGCACCCCTCTCAAGCACTGAAGCTTTCTTT
TRBD1 | NA | TRBJ1-2 | TRBV28 | CASTLSGQGHYGYTF | TGTGCCAGCACCCTCAGCGGACAGGGGCACTATGGCTACACCTTC
NA | NA | TRBJ1-4 | TRBV5-1 | CASSFQGPNEKLFF | TGCGCCAGCAGCTTCCAGGGTCCCAATGAAAAACTGTTTTTT
NA | few | TRBJ1-1 | TRBV11-1 | CASSLIGVDTEAFF | TGTGCCAGCAGCTTAATCGGCGTTGACACTGAAGCTTTCTTT
TRBD2 | few | TRBJ2-1 | TRBV5-1 | CASSLERLAGEPYNEQFF | TGCGCCAGCAGCTTGGAGAGACTAGCGGGAGAGCCCTACAATGAGCAGTTCTTC
TRBD1 | NA | TRBJ2-7 | TRBV2 | CASRSDRGRVSEQYF | TGTGCCAGCAGATCAGACAGGGGGCGAGTCAGCGAGCAGTACTTC
NA | few | TRBJ1-2 | TRBV4-2 | CASSQESLSNYGYTF | TGTGCCAGCAGCCAAGAAAGTCTGTCTAACTATGGCTACACCTTC
NA | NA | TRBJ2-5 | TRBV27 | CASRHIGGVEETQYF | TGTGCCAGCAGACACATAGGGGGAGTGGAGGAGACCCAGTACTTC
TRBD2 | NA | TRBJ2-7 | TRBV5-1 | CASSDTSGGTYEQYF | TGCGCCAGCAGCGACACTAGCGGGGGGACCTACGAGCAGTACTTC
NA | few | TRBJ2-5 | TRBV3-1 | CASSRLKETQYF | TGTGCCAGCAGCCGGTTAAAAGAGACCCAGTACTTC
TRBD1 | NA | TRBJ2-7 | TRBV5-1 | CASSSGQGSEQYF | TGCGCCAGCAGTTCCGGACAGGGCAGCGAGCAGTACTTC
NA | few | TRBJ2-4 | TRBV3-1 | CASSQGGVRKNIQYF | TGTGCCAGCAGCCAGGGCGGGGTCCGCAAAAACATTCAGTACTTC
NA | NA | TRBJ1-4 | TRBV23-1 | CASSHSRSGVGATNEKLFF | TGCGCCAGCAGTCACTCTCGTTCAGGGGTAGGAGCAACTAATGAAAAACTGTTTTTT
NA | NA | TRBJ1-2 | TRBV11-2 | CASSLFSEGSGYGYTF | TGTGCCAGCAGCTTATTTTCAGAGGGATCGGGCTATGGCTACACCTTC
NA | few | TRBJ1-1 | TRBV6-2/TRBV6-3 | CASTPGTLNEAFF | TGTGCCAGCACTCCCGGGACACTCAATGAAGCTTTCTTT
NA | few | TRBJ2-5 | TRBV20-1 | CSAIGVEGETQYF | TGCAGTGCCATTGGGGTAGAGGGGGAGACCCAGTACTTC
NA | few | TRBJ1-1 | TRBV7-9 | CASSLERGASSEAFF | TGTGCCAGCAGCTTAGAGCGGGGGGCCTCCTCTGAAGCTTTCTTT
TRBD2 | NA | TRBJ2-5 | TRBV6-8 | CASSPGGGEFQETQYF | TGTGCCAGCAGCCCCGGGGGAGGGGAGTTCCAAGAGACCCAGTACTTC
NA | few | TRBJ2-7 | TRBV12-3/TRBV12-4 | CASSLPPGQQYF | TGTGCCAGCAGTTTACCTCCGGGACAGCAGTACTTC
NA | few | TRBJ2-1 | TRBV15 | CATSREGQGYNEQFF | TGTGCCACCAGCAGAGAAGGTCAGGGCTACAATGAGCAGTTCTTC
TRBD2 | few | TRBJ2-1 | TRBV12-3/TRBV12-4 | CASSSTSGSRHNEQFF | TGTGCCAGCAGTTCTACTAGCGGGAGCCGACACAATGAGCAGTTCTTC
NA | NA | TRBJ2-6 | TRBV29-1 | CSVEDLSGANVLTF | TGCAGCGTTGAAGATCTCTCTGGGGCCAACGTCCTGACTTTC
NA | NA | TRBJ1-5 | TRBV27 | CASSVRDGNQPQHF | TGTGCCAGCAGTGTAAGGGACGGCAATCAGCCCCAGCATTTT
TRBD2 | NA | TRBJ2-5 | TRBV3-1 | CASSVGLAGGTAQYF | TGTGCCAGCAGCGTAGGCCTAGCGGGGGGAACGGCCCAGTACTTC
TRBD1 | NA | TRBJ1-5 | TRBV7-9 | CASSSTGGDQPRHF | TGTGCCAGCAGCTCTACAGGGGGTGATCAGCCCCGGCATTTT
NA | NA | TRBJ1-4 | TRBV7-9 | CASSLRGADLNEKLFF | TGTGCCAGCAGCTTACGGGGAGCAGACCTGAATGAAAAACTGTTTTTT
NA | NA | TRBJ2-5 | TRBV13 | CASSTARDQETQYF | TGTGCCAGCAGCACAGCCCGGGACCAAGAGACCCAGTACTTC
TRBD2 | many | TRBJ2-3 | TRBV6-4 | CASSDSRGGDTQYF | TGTGCCAGCAGTGACTCGCGGGGGGGCGATACGCAGTATTTT
TRBD1 | NA | TRBJ1-1 | TRBV6-5 | CASNSRTGGIEAFF | TGTGCCAGCAATTCCAGGACAGGGGGGATTGAAGCTTTCTTT
TRBD2 | few | TRBJ2-7 | TRBV5-1 | CASSWTGLAYEQYF | TGCGCCAGCAGCTGGACGGGACTAGCCTACGAGCAGTACTTC
NA | NA | TRBJ2-6 | TRBV12-3/TRBV12-4 | CASSLVAGAGANVLTF | TGTGCCAGCAGTTTAGTAGCTGGGGCGGGGGCCAACGTCCTGACTTTC
TRBD2 | few | TRBJ2-5 | TRBV20-1 | CSAGVREGGQETQYF | TGCAGTGCTGGGGTTCGGGAGGGGGGGCAAGAGACCCAGTACTTC
NA | few | TRBJ1-2 | TRBV28 | CASSLTTSYGYTF | TGTGCCAGCAGTTTGACCACCAGCTATGGCTACACCTTC
NA | NA | TRBJ2-5 | TRBV29-1 | CSVDGLGGGTQYF | TGCAGCGTTGACGGTTTAGGGGGAGGGACCCAGTACTTC
NA | few | TRBJ2-1 | TRBV2 | CASAAGSYNGQFF | TGTGCCAGCGCGGCAGGCTCCTACAATGGGCAGTTCTTC
NA | NA | TRBJ1-1 | TRBV6-1 | CASSGWLGTGTEAFF | TGTGCCAGCAGTGGATGGCTGGGGACGGGTACTGAAGCTTTCTTT
NA | NA | TRBJ1-2 | TRBV9 | CASSVETVRGYGYTF | TGTGCCAGCAGCGTGGAAACGGTTAGGGGCTATGGCTACACCTTC